This TCR beta chain was documented in a study of Ad26.COV2.S vaccination and SARS-CoV-2 variants. Notes on the study in general: Recipients of vaccine and of placebo showed similar breadth of their non-spike TCR repertoires. Substantial breadth in spike-specific CD8+ and CD4+ T cell responses was reportedly seen after vaccination.

This sample's treatment: roughly 18 received Ad26.COV2.S at low or high dose, single or two shots; 5 received placebo; per-sample allocation not given. The investigators took samples on day 63 after the first vaccine or placebo injection. Profiling relied on immunoSEQ multiplex PCR, and the TCRdb table lists in-frame clones only, not all of them. The sample holds about 450,000 clones, roughly nine tenths seen once. About this clone: The target antigen is unknown.

The CDR3 sequence is 17 residues long. The germline V gene encodes CDR1 SGHRS and CDR2 YFSETQ. V dropped 3 bases and J dropped 6 bases, with 23 bases sitting between them. This material consisted of peripheral blood, taken in a trial of Ad26.COV2.S vaccine versus placebo. V is TRBV5-1 and J is TRBJ2-3; tentative D call: TRBD2 (6 bases). This receptor was obtained from a person aged 18 to 65 who received the Ad26.COV2.S COVID-19 vaccine or a placebo. This CDR3 reads CASSSGGVGLESDTQYF. CDR3 sequence (DNA): TGCGCCAGCAGCTCCGGGGGAGTAGGACTTGAGTCCGATACGCAGTATTTT. The whole variable domain, remainder taken from reference TRBV5-1 and TRBJ2-3, is KAGVTQTPRYLIKTRGQQVTLSCSPISGHRSVSWYQQTPGQGLQFLFEYFSETQRNKGNFPGRFSGRQFSNSRSEMNVSTLELGDSALYLCASSSGGVGLESDTQYFGPGTRLTVL.